A selection of T cell receptor beta chains follows, all from one sample in a study of PD-L1 blockade in urothelial cancer. Assay used: immunoSEQ multiplex PCR; TCRdb lists only in-frame clones, some missing. Among under 60,000 clones listed, around 80% were seen once. This specimen consisted of PBMCs, obtained around atezolizumab (anti-PD-L1) treatment. These TCRs come from a man in his 70s with urothelial cancer. CDR3s include the opening cysteine and the closing phenylalanine or tryptophan. A D gene is named only where the DNA matches it firmly. For some rows the clone size is stated as once, few or many, or as a class when expanded; others skip it.

DNA	CDR3	D	V	J	size
TGTGCCAGCAGCTTAGCAGGGGCGTGGTCCACTGAAGCTTTCTTT	CASSLAGAWSTEAFF	.	TRBV11-2	TRBJ1-1	.
TGCGCCAGCAGCTTGGTAGCGGCGGATGGGGAGCAGTACTTC	CASSLVAADGEQYF	.	TRBV5-1	TRBJ2-7	.
TGTGCCAGCAGTCAGGGGACAGGGTTCACCTTC	CASSQGTGFTF	TRBD1	TRBV5-8	TRBJ1-2	.
TGTGCCAGCAGCTTACGGGCCGGGACAGGGAGGCTGAACACTGAAGCTTTCTTT	CASSLRAGTGRLNTEAFF	TRBD1	TRBV7-2	TRBJ1-1	.
TGCGCCAGCAGCTTGCAGCTAGCGAAGTCAGATACGCAGTATTTT	CASSLQLAKSDTQYF	.	TRBV5-1	TRBJ2-3	.
TGTGCCAGCGCGGGGAGTGAGCAGTTCTTC	CASAGSEQFF	.	TRBV9	TRBJ2-1	.
TGCGCCAGCAGCCTGACAGAGGATCATCAGCCCCAGCATTTT	CASSLTEDHQPQHF	.	TRBV4-1	TRBJ1-5	few
TGTGCCAGTAGTATTAGGGGACAGGGCTATGAGCAGTTCTTC	CASSIRGQGYEQFF	TRBD1	TRBV19	TRBJ2-1	.
TGTGCCAGCAGACCATCCAGGGGCTTGAACACCGGGGAGCTGTTTTTT	CASRPSRGLNTGELFF	.	TRBV27	TRBJ2-2	.
TGCGCCAGCAGCTTGGACAGCAGTTCCTACGAGCAGTACTTC	CASSLDSSSYEQYF	.	TRBV5-1	TRBJ2-7	.
TGCACCAGCGGAGGGACCCCGTCGACTGAAGCTTTCTTT	CTSGGTPSTEAFF	.	TRBV1	TRBJ1-1	.
TGTGCCAGCAGCGTAGCCCCCGGGACTCCCGGGGGAGGGGAAAAAAACACCGGGGAGCTGTTTTTT	CASSVAPGTPGGGEKNTGELFF	TRBD2	TRBV9	TRBJ2-2	.
TGTGCCAGCAGCTTAGGGACAGGGGCCAACAATGAGCAGTTCTTC	CASSLGTGANNEQFF	TRBD1	TRBV5-8	TRBJ2-1	.
TGTGCCAGCACCTCGATCGAGACAGGGGGATCGCCTTTCTTT	CASTSIETGGSPFF	TRBD1	TRBV6-5	TRBJ1-1	.
TGCGCCAGCAGCCAGACTGCTTTCGCAGATACGCAGTATTTT	CASSQTAFADTQYF	.	TRBV4-1	TRBJ2-3	.
TGTGCCAGCAGCGCGGTCTACGAGCAGTACTTC	CASSAVYEQYF	.	TRBV28	TRBJ2-7	.
TGCGCCAGCAGCCAAGAACCTGGCGGGACTACGAACACCGGGGAGCTGTTTTTT	CASSQEPGGTTNTGELFF	TRBD2	TRBV4-3	TRBJ2-2	.
TGTGCCAGCAGAGAACAGGGGGCTGATGGCTACACCTTC	CASREQGADGYTF	TRBD1	TRBV9	TRBJ1-2	.
TGTGCCAGCAGTGGTTGGGACAGTGTGTTAGAGACCCAGTACTTC	CASSGWDSVLETQYF	TRBD1	TRBV6-6	TRBJ2-5	.
TGTGCCAGCAGCGTAGCAAGCGGGAGCTACGAGCAGTACTTC	CASSVASGSYEQYF	TRBD2	TRBV9	TRBJ2-7	once
TGTGCCAGCAGCCTGGGGGGGACAGGGGGCAAGATGCAGTACTTC	CASSLGGTGGKMQYF	TRBD1	TRBV7-2	TRBJ2-7	.
TGTGCCACCTCGACTGAAGGCAATCAGCCCCAGCATTTT	CATSTEGNQPQHF	.	TRBV2	TRBJ1-5	.
TGCGCCAGCAGCTCACTAGCGGGGGCGGCCGGGGAGCTGTTTTTT	CASSSLAGAAGELFF	TRBD2	TRBV5-1	TRBJ2-2	.
TGTGCCAGCAGTTACTCGAGGGGGGGCGGTACGCAGTATTTT	CASSYSRGGGTQYF	.	TRBV6-5	TRBJ2-3	.
TGTGCCAGCAGAACAGGGACTAGTGGGTACAATGAGCAGTTCTTC	CASRTGTSGYNEQFF	TRBD2	TRBV6-5	TRBJ2-1	.
TGTGCCAGCAGCCTCGAGGAACTCTACGAGCAGTACTTC	CASSLEELYEQYF	.	TRBV7-2	TRBJ2-7	once
TGTGCCAGCAGCTTGGTGGGGGTAACAGGGGAAGACACAGATACGCAGTATTTT	CASSLVGVTGEDTDTQYF	TRBD1	TRBV5-6	TRBJ2-3	.
TGCGCCAGCAGCTCCATACAGGGAACATCCTACGAGCAGTACTTC	CASSSIQGTSYEQYF	.	TRBV4-3	TRBJ2-7	.
TGTGCCAGCGGGGGTAACAGGGGAAGCACCGGGGAGCTGTTTTTT	CASGGNRGSTGELFF	TRBD1	TRBV7-3	TRBJ2-2	.
TGTGCCAGCAGCGCGGGACTAGCGGGGGGGGAGACCCAGTACTTC	CASSAGLAGGETQYF	TRBD2	TRBV7-8	TRBJ2-5	.
TGTGCCAGCAGCTTGACAGGGACAGATACGCAGTATTTT	CASSLTGTDTQYF	.	TRBV5-4	TRBJ2-3	once
TGTGCCAGCAGTGCCGGAGGGACGATCGCGACAGATACGCAGTATTTT	CASSAGGTIATDTQYF	.	TRBV6-1	TRBJ2-3	.
TGTGCCAGTCGTACAGGGGGTGTTGGAAACACCATATATTTT	CASRTGGVGNTIYF	TRBD1	TRBV28	TRBJ1-3	.
TGTGCCAGCACCCATTTCGACAGTAGGAACGGTCCCCAGCATTTT	CASTHFDSRNGPQHF	.	TRBV2	TRBJ1-5	.
TGTGCCAGCAGCTTAGCAGCGCAAGACTGGATCAATGAGCAGTTCTTC	CASSLAAQDWINEQFF	.	TRBV7-9	TRBJ2-1	.
TGTGCCGCTCTGGGAGGGTATGGCTACACCTTC	CAALGGYGYTF	.	TRBV6-1	TRBJ1-2	.
TGTGCCAGCAGTATACAGGGGAGTACTTTGAACACTGAAGCTTTCTTT	CASSIQGSTLNTEAFF	TRBD1	TRBV6-4	TRBJ1-1	.
TGTGCCAGCACTGGGGGACAGGGGGTTCTAGGCTCCTACAATGAGCAGTTCTTC	CASTGGQGVLGSYNEQFF	TRBD1	TRBV2	TRBJ2-1	few
TGTGCCAGCAGCTTAGTCGGGACAGGGTCTAGCAATCAGCCCCAGCATTTT	CASSLVGTGSSNQPQHF	TRBD1	TRBV7-2	TRBJ1-5	.
TGTGCCAGCAGCTCCCGATTGCGGGGGCCCACAGATACGCAGTATTTT	CASSSRLRGPTDTQYF	.	TRBV7-2	TRBJ2-3	.
TGTGCCAGCCGACGGGACAGGCTCGTGAACACTGAAGCTTTCTTT	CASRRDRLVNTEAFF	TRBD1	TRBV2	TRBJ1-1	.
TGTGCCAGCAGCCCGCCTGCTAGCGGGAGTACCGAGCAGTACTTC	CASSPPASGSTEQYF	TRBD2	TRBV9	TRBJ2-7	.